The 18 T cell receptor beta chains given below trace back to one sample, sequenced in a study of Graves' ophthalmopathy and Graves' hyperthyroidism (dated by TCRdb to 2017 to 2018). TCRdb names Illumina HiSeq 2000 as the instrument used. For repertoire sequencing, the TCR beta CDR3 regions were amplified from RNA transcripts. The first round was an RT-PCR using HTBI primers with the Qiagen OneStep RT-PCR kit, and this first round was followed by a second-round multiplex PCR, then size selection and purification. TCRdb reanalyzed the raw reads on its own, using fastp at Q25 for trimming and MiXCR for clone calling, and kept in-frame beta chains. Every distinct CDR3 protein forms one entry, paired with its most common genes and DNA. For this sample the table gives 500,000 to 600,000 distinct CDR3 sequences, of which less than 45% were detected only once. About 4.2% of the sample lies in the top ten.

Sample: peripheral blood or thyroid tissue (not recorded which). The receptors stem from an adult man with Graves' hyperthyroidism.

There are many counts of this clonotype. The chain joins TRBV25-1 to TRBJ1-2; 7 nucleotides align to TRBD1. There are 14 residues in the CDR3. V shed 1 base, J shed 7 bases, and the junction held 6 bases outside the gene matches. Per the germline V gene, CDR1 is MGHDK and CDR2 is SYGVNS. CDR3 sequence reads: CASSELAGGGGYTF. The CDR3, as DNA: TGTGCCAGCAGTGAATTGGCAGGGGGAGGTGGCTACACCTTC.

This clonotype showed up many times. The V call is TRBV7-9, the J call TRBJ2-5; D not certain. Trimming removed 5 bases from V and 1 base from J, with 17 bases in between. The CDR3 extends over 16 amino acids. Germline V CDR1 and CDR2: SEHNR, FQNEAQ (reference sequence). The CDR3: CASSLPDPGVQETQYF. CDR3 sequence (DNA): TGTGCCAGCAGCCTGCCGGACCCAGGTGTCCAAGAGACCCAGTACTTC.

The J gene is TRBJ2-3, the V gene TRBV7-2, with a weak D call TRBD2 (5 bases). CDR3 length: 12 residues. V dropped 4 bases and J dropped 7 bases, with 9 bases sitting between them. CDR1 is SGHTA, CDR2 FQGNSA, per germline. This chain's CDR3 is CASSSGGNTQYF. CDR3 nucleotides: TGTGCCAGCAGCTCAGGAGGAAATACGCAGTATTTT. The whole variable domain, filled in from reference TRBV7-2 and TRBJ2-3, reads GAGVSQSPSNKVTEKGKDVELRCDPISGHTALYWYRQSLGQGLEFLIYFQGNSAPDKSGLPSDRFSAERTGGSVSTLTIQRTQQEDSAVYLCASSSGGNTQYFGPGTRLTVL.

Only one count was recorded for this clonotype. V and J are TRBV4-1 and TRBJ2-3; D unclear. CDR3 size: 16 residues. Germline V CDR1 and CDR2: MGHRA, YSYEKL. V gave up 4 bases and J gave up 0 bases, with 14 bases separating them. CDR3 bases: TGCGCCAGCAGCCGCATCGACGTCCTTAGCACAGATACGCAGTATTTT. Its protein is CASSRIDVLSTDTQYF.

This clonotype was seen a handful of times. The chain uses TRBV5-1 and TRBJ1-5; D is ambiguous. Trimming stripped 1 base from V and 3 bases from J, with 11 bases between. This CDR3 has 15 amino acids. Germline lookup yields CDR1 SGHRS and CDR2 YFSETQ. The CDR3 coding sequence is TGCGCCAGCAGCTTGAGCGGGCAGATCAATCAGCCCCAGCATTTT. Translating it yields CASSLSGQINQPQHF. The entire variable domain, with the rest obtained from reference TRBV5-1 and TRBJ1-5, is as follows: KAGVTQTPRYLIKTRGQQVTLSCSPISGHRSVSWYQQTPGQGLQFLFEYFSETQRNKGNFPGRFSGRQFSNSRSEMNVSTLELGDSALYLCASSLSGQINQPQHFGDGTRLSIL.

This clonotype was counted only a few times. In nucleotides, the CDR3 is TGTGCCAGCAGCGCCCTCGACGGATCCTACGAGCAGTACTTC. Residues: CASSALDGSYEQYF. The chain joins TRBV9 to TRBJ2-7; D remains ambiguous. CDR3 length: 14 amino acids. Trimming stripped 3 bases from V and 1 base from J, with 11 bases between. Per germline, CDR1 SGDLS and CDR2 YYNGEE.

V and J are TRBV7-9 and TRBJ2-7; D is possibly TRBD2 (5 bases). The CDR3 runs to 13 residues. V was shortened by 5 bases and J by 5 bases, with 13 bases between the two germline ends. Germline V gives CDR1 SEHNR, CDR2 FQNEAQ (reference sequence). CDR3 nucleotides: TGTGCCAGCAGCCAATCGGGGTATAACGAGCAGTACTTC. Translating gives CASSQSGYNEQYF.

This clonotype was seen ten or more times. V usage is TRBV6-1 and J usage is TRBJ1-6, with a tentative D call TRBD1 (6 bases). Germline V gives CDR1 MNHNS, CDR2 SASEGT. The CDR3 is made up of 14 amino acids. With 11 bases removed from V and 9 bases from J, the gap between germline ends came to 20 bases. CDR3 sequence (DNA): TGTGCCTCCCGACCCCACAGGGAGGTTTCACCCCTCCACTTT. The encoded protein is CASRPHREVSPLHF.

This chain joins TRBV20-1 and TRBJ1-2; no clear D gene. This CDR3 is built from 12 residues. CDR1 and CDR2 from the germline V gene are DFQATT and SNEGSKA (reference sequence). The V gene lost 0 bases and the J gene lost 3 bases, with 5 bases spanning the gap. The CDR3 sequence: CSAREVDYGYTF. CDR3 nucleotides: TGCAGTGCTAGAGAGGTGGACTATGGCTACACCTTC.

The chain couples TRBV7-9 to TRBJ1-2; tentative D call: TRBD1 (5 bases). Germline V gives CDR1 SEHNR, CDR2 FQNEAQ (reference sequence). CDR3 length equals 14 residues. Trimming stripped 9 bases from V and 4 bases from J, with 18 bases between. CDR3 sequence: CASSPGPGSYGYTF. CDR3 bases: TGTGCCAGTAGCCCAGGGCCGGGCAGCTATGGCTACACCTTC.

The chain links TRBV10-2 to TRBJ2-7; 12 positions match TRBD2. CDR3 size: 13 residues. V lost 7 bases, J lost 5 bases, and 3 bases stayed unmatched. Germline loops: CDR1 WSHSY, CDR2 SAAADI. For the CDR3, the DNA is TGCGCCAGCACGACTAGCGGGAGAAACGAGCAGTACTTC. It yields the protein CASTTSGRNEQYF.

This chain links TRBV7-9 with TRBJ2-1, with a possible D match to TRBD2 (6 bases). CDR1 SEHNR and CDR2 FQNEAQ come from the germline V gene (reference sequence). The V gene lost 6 bases and the J gene lost 0 bases, with 9 bases spanning the gap. The CDR3 has 14 residues. The CDR3 loop is CASSPGSSYNEQFF. The CDR3 region has the DNA TGTGCCAGCAGTCCCGGGAGCTCCTACAATGAGCAGTTCTTC.

The chain joins TRBV20-1 to TRBJ2-7; D perhaps matches TRBD2 (7 bases). V lost 4 bases to trimming and J lost 4 bases, with 17 bases between them. CDR3 size: 14 residues. Germline V CDR1 and CDR2: DFQATT, SNEGSKA (reference sequence). The DNA for the CDR3 is TGCAGTGCTACTGGGGCGGGGGCGGCTTACGAGCAGTACTTC. Its protein is CSATGAGAAYEQYF.

At least ten counts were recorded for this clonotype. The CDR3 nucleotides read TGCAGTGCTCAGTCAGGAGGGGGAGTAGACACCATATATTTT. Its translation is CSAQSGGGVDTIYF. The genes are TRBV20-1 and TRBJ1-3; tentatively, D is TRBD1 (6 bases). Germline CDR1 DFQATT, CDR2 SNEGSKA (reference sequence). This CDR3 spans 14 amino acids. Deletions cut 5 bases from V and 8 bases from J, with 19 bases between.

The chain employs TRBV10-3 and TRBJ2-5; no reliable D call. Germline CDR1 ENHRY, CDR2 SYGVKD. The length of the CDR3 is 13 residues. Trimming removed 6 bases from V and 5 bases from J, with 13 bases in between. CDR3 sequence reads: CAISVLKGETQYF. DNA for the CDR3: TGTGCCATCAGCGTTCTGAAAGGCGAGACCCAGTACTTC.

This clonotype was detected a few times. In DNA, the CDR3 is TGCAGTGCTAGTCGGCTAGCCCCCGTCCCAGATACGCAGTATTTT. Residues: CSASRLAPVPDTQYF. This sequence joins TRBV20-1 and TRBJ2-3; tentative D call: TRBD2 (5 bases). The CDR3 length is 15 residues. The germline V gene encodes CDR1 DFQATT and CDR2 SNEGSKA (reference sequence). The ends were cut back, 3 bases at V and 4 bases at J, with 17 bases in the middle.

This chain connects TRBV2 to TRBJ1-2, with a weak D call TRBD1 (5 bases). The CDR3 is 14 amino acids. The ends were cut back, 2 bases at V and 13 bases at J, with 20 bases in the middle. Germline V lookup: CDR1 SNHLY, CDR2 FYNNEI. This CDR3 is CASSEILGRQPPTF. The CDR3 nucleotides are TGTGCCAGCAGTGAAATTCTGGGGAGACAGCCCCCCACCTTC.

Points on this clonotype: A much larger clone differs from this one at a single base, so this may be a read error. Since no conserved phenylalanine or tryptophan closes the CDR3, a read error is the likely cause. The J gene is TRBJ1-1, the V gene TRBV19; D ambiguous. The germline CDR1 and CDR2 sequences are LNHDA and SQIVND (reference sequence). This CDR3 has 14 amino acids. The ends were cut back, 3 bases at V and 3 bases at J, with 11 bases in the middle. The DNA for the CDR3 is TGTGCCAGTAGTATCAGTGGGGTCGACACTGAAGCTTTCCTT. This translates into CASSISGVDTEAFL.